The entry below gives a single T cell receptor (beta chain) sequence along with its context. Its target is not known. Germline values: CDR1 SGHAT, CDR2 FQNNGV. Trimming removed 1 base at V and 0 bases at J, with 15 bases between. The CDR3 has 18 amino acids. The sample comes from a study of cytomegalovirus exposure and HLA in healthy donors. Whole-study results and caveats: Information on immune exposure was restricted to one variable (CMV serostatus). Among TCR sequences, most were rare, though some public TCRs appeared in many donors.

13 Jbeta primers and 60 Vbeta primers were used for the PCR. Data came from immunoSEQ multiplex PCR; TCRdb stores just in-frame clones and leaves some out. In the table there are 150,000 or so clones, about three quarters of which are singletons. The TCR sequence derives from a female donor in good health and CMV-seronegative. The chain has TRBV11-2 and TRBJ2-2, with D hard to call. Material for sequencing was PBMCs. The CDR3 loop reads CASSLVLQESANTGELFF. The CDR3, as DNA: TGTGCCAGCAGCTTAGTTCTCCAAGAGAGCGCGAACACCGGGGAGCTGTTTTTT. Full variable domain (missing parts from reference TRBV11-2 and TRBJ2-2): EAGVAQSPRYKIIEKRQSVAFWCNPISGHATLYWYQQILGQGPKLLIQFQNNGVVDDSQLPKDRFSAERLKGVDSTLKIQPAKLEDSAVYLCASSLVLQESANTGELFFGEGSRLTVL.